The entry that follows covers one T cell receptor beta chain sequence. Using its own MiXCR run on the reads, TCRdb lists one record per CDR3 protein. The data show almost 550,000 distinct CDR3 sequences, with approximately 15% seen just once and roughly a quarter held by the top ten. This specimen belongs to a study of T cell repertoires in cytomegalovirus infection. The CDR3 is 12 amino acids. The germline CDR1 and CDR2 sequences are SQVTM and ANQGSEA. Germline trimming cut 6 bases from V and 5 bases from J; bases unmatched to any gene: 5. The chain links TRBV29-1 to TRBJ2-7, with 9 nucleotides matching TRBD1. This sequence was found in a human donor in good health (CMV status not recorded). Some clones in this sample may be carry-over from other donors' samples. Input material: CD8+ T cells from PBMCs. The CDR3 bases are TGCAGCGTCGGGACAGGGCCCAACGAGCAGTACTTC. Its translation: CSVGTGPNEQYF.